This TCR beta chain appears in the sequencing data of a study of cytomegalovirus exposure and HLA in healthy donors. Findings of the study overall: Cytomegalovirus-associated status was assigned to some 160 TCR beta chains. TCR beta chain V- and J-gene trimming was linked, in a later analysis, to a missense variant in DCLRE1C. Excluded: some indistinguishable V segments such as TRBV6-2 and TRBV6-3.

About this clone: The antigen is not known.

The PCR had 60 Vbeta and 13 Jbeta primers. TCRdb keeps only in-frame clones here, not all; method: immunoSEQ multiplex PCR. This sample has roughly 180,000 clones; approximately 88% occur once, and the top ten carry 1.2%. Unmatched junction bases numbered 3, after V lost 5 bases and J lost 1 base. Germline CDR1 MNHNY, CDR2 SVGAGI (reference sequence). The CDR3 runs to 15 residues. Sequences were obtained from PBMCs. This sequence originates from a boy between 2 and 10 years old in good health and CMV-seronegative. J is TRBJ2-2 and V is TRBV6-6; TRBD1 matches 8 bases. The CDR3 here is CASSRDRLNTGELFF. CDR3 DNA sequence: TGTGCCAGCAGTAGGGACAGGCTGAACACCGGGGAGCTGTTTTTT.